A selection of T cell receptor beta chains follows, all from one sample in a study of cytomegalovirus exposure and HLA in healthy donors. Data came from immunoSEQ multiplex PCR; TCRdb stores just in-frame clones and leaves some out. The sample records some 120,000 clones, 65% to 80% being singletons. The sample was PBMCs. The receptors originated from a man younger than 40 in good health and CMV-seropositive. Both conserved end residues are part of each CDR3. D genes are given only for firm matches. Not all rows give a size; the values are once, few, many and, for expanded clones, a class.

d_call: .; j_call: TRBJ2-3; v_call: TRBV5-4; clone_size: .; cdr3_nt: TGTGCCAGCGGTTCTCAGGGTAATCCCACAGATACGCAGTATTTT; cdr3_aa: CASGSQGNPTDTQYF
d_call: .; j_call: TRBJ2-2; v_call: TRBV19; clone_size: .; cdr3_nt: TGTGCCAGTAGTCAGGGGGGAAGTACCGGGGAGCTGTTTTTT; cdr3_aa: CASSQGGSTGELFF
d_call: .; j_call: TRBJ1-1; v_call: TRBV5-1; clone_size: .; cdr3_nt: TGCGCCAGCAGCTTAGGGCAGGGCGGGATGGGAGCTTTCTTT; cdr3_aa: CASSLGQGGMGAFF
d_call: .; j_call: TRBJ2-3; v_call: TRBV2; clone_size: .; cdr3_nt: TGTGCCAGCAGTGAGCTAGGGGGAGATACGCAGTATTTT; cdr3_aa: CASSELGGDTQYF
d_call: .; j_call: TRBJ1-2; v_call: TRBV6-1; clone_size: .; cdr3_nt: TGTGCCAGCAGTGAAGGGGCGGGAGGCTACACCTTC; cdr3_aa: CASSEGAGGYTF
d_call: TRBD1; j_call: TRBJ2-7; v_call: TRBV6-5; clone_size: once; cdr3_nt: TGTGCCAGCGCGGGACAGGGCACCTACGAGCAGTACTTC; cdr3_aa: CASAGQGTYEQYF
d_call: TRBD1; j_call: TRBJ1-5; v_call: TRBV30; clone_size: .; cdr3_nt: TGTGCCTGGTCACAGGGGGTCGGGGATCAGCCCCAGCATTTT; cdr3_aa: CAWSQGVGDQPQHF
d_call: .; j_call: TRBJ1-1; v_call: TRBV4-2; clone_size: .; cdr3_nt: TGTGCCAGCAGCCAAGGGACATTGAACACTGAAGCTTTCTTT; cdr3_aa: CASSQGTLNTEAFF
d_call: .; j_call: TRBJ1-5; v_call: TRBV5-5; clone_size: .; cdr3_nt: TGTGCCAGCAGCCATCAAAACCCAGGACGGACACATCAGCCCCAGCATTTT; cdr3_aa: CASSHQNPGRTHQPQHF
d_call: .; j_call: TRBJ1-5; v_call: TRBV19; clone_size: .; cdr3_nt: TGTGCCAGTAGTAGTGCTGGGGACTTTTATCAGCCCCAGCATTTT; cdr3_aa: CASSSAGDFYQPQHF
d_call: .; j_call: TRBJ2-7; v_call: TRBV30; clone_size: .; cdr3_nt: TGTGCCTGGAGTATCGGGGGAACAGGAACCTACGAGCAGTACTTC; cdr3_aa: CAWSIGGTGTYEQYF
d_call: TRBD1; j_call: TRBJ1-5; v_call: TRBV6-5; clone_size: many; cdr3_nt: TGTGCCAGCAGTTACGGGGTAGGGGGCGGCAATCAGCCCCAGCATTTT; cdr3_aa: CASSYGVGGGNQPQHF
d_call: .; j_call: TRBJ1-5; v_call: TRBV4-1; clone_size: .; cdr3_nt: TGCGCCAGCAGCCCCTCAGGGTATCAGCCCCAGCATTTT; cdr3_aa: CASSPSGYQPQHF
d_call: TRBD1; j_call: TRBJ2-7; v_call: TRBV7-6; clone_size: .; cdr3_nt: TGTGCCAGCAGCTTAAGGGGGCGCGAGCAGTACTTC; cdr3_aa: CASSLRGREQYF
d_call: .; j_call: TRBJ2-5; v_call: TRBV27; clone_size: .; cdr3_nt: TGTGCCAGCAGCCATCATCAGGCGCCAGGGACCCAGTACTTC; cdr3_aa: CASSHHQAPGTQYF
d_call: TRBD1; j_call: TRBJ2-7; v_call: TRBV5-6; clone_size: .; cdr3_nt: TGTGCCAGCAGCTCGCCGGGACAGATCAACGAGCAGTACTTC; cdr3_aa: CASSSPGQINEQYF
d_call: TRBD2; j_call: TRBJ2-1; v_call: TRBV5-1; clone_size: few; cdr3_nt: TGCGCCAGCACCAGGACTAGCGGTACTGGGGCGGAGCAGTTCTTC; cdr3_aa: CASTRTSGTGAEQFF
d_call: TRBD1; j_call: TRBJ1-1; v_call: TRBV25-1; clone_size: .; cdr3_nt: TGTGCCAGCAGTGAGACAGGGAACTGGAAGAACACTGAAGCTTTCTTT; cdr3_aa: CASSETGNWKNTEAFF
d_call: TRBD1; j_call: TRBJ2-3; v_call: TRBV5-4; clone_size: .; cdr3_nt: TGTGCCAGCAGCCCACCCTTACAGGGGGCAGATACGCAGTATTTT; cdr3_aa: CASSPPLQGADTQYF
d_call: .; j_call: TRBJ1-5; v_call: TRBV19; clone_size: .; cdr3_nt: TGTGCCAGTAGTAGGGGCCGGGGGGCCGGGCAGCCCCAGCATTTT; cdr3_aa: CASSRGRGAGQPQHF
d_call: TRBD1; j_call: TRBJ1-5; v_call: TRBV4-1; clone_size: .; cdr3_nt: TGCGCCAGCAGCCATTACTTCACAGGGGGCTCTCAGCCCCAGCATTTT; cdr3_aa: CASSHYFTGGSQPQHF
d_call: .; j_call: TRBJ2-1; v_call: TRBV29-1; clone_size: once; cdr3_nt: TGCAGCGTTGTCGGTTTCGGCGGCTACAATGAGCAGTTCTTC; cdr3_aa: CSVVGFGGYNEQFF
d_call: .; j_call: TRBJ1-2; v_call: TRBV11-2; clone_size: .; cdr3_nt: TGTGCCAGCAGCTTAAGCCCGGTGTATGGCTACACCTTC; cdr3_aa: CASSLSPVYGYTF
d_call: .; j_call: TRBJ2-7; v_call: TRBV5-5; clone_size: .; cdr3_nt: TGTGCCAGCAGATTCGACAGGACCCCCTACGAGCAGTACTTC; cdr3_aa: CASRFDRTPYEQYF
d_call: TRBD2; j_call: TRBJ2-1; v_call: TRBV7-2; clone_size: .; cdr3_nt: TGTGCCAGCAGCTTCACGGGGGAGGGCTACAATGAGCAGTTCTTC; cdr3_aa: CASSFTGEGYNEQFF
d_call: .; j_call: TRBJ1-2; v_call: TRBV28; clone_size: .; cdr3_nt: TGTGCCAGCATGACAGGAGGCAACTATGGCTACACCTTC; cdr3_aa: CASMTGGNYGYTF
d_call: .; j_call: TRBJ1-3; v_call: TRBV6-5; clone_size: .; cdr3_nt: TGTGCCAGCAGTTACTCGAGGCCAGGGGAAGGAAACACCATATATTTT; cdr3_aa: CASSYSRPGEGNTIYF
d_call: TRBD1; j_call: TRBJ1-5; v_call: TRBV28; clone_size: once; cdr3_nt: TGTGCCAGCAGCTCACCGACAGGGGGGTCTAATCAGCCCCAGCATTTT; cdr3_aa: CASSSPTGGSNQPQHF
d_call: .; j_call: TRBJ1-2; v_call: TRBV2; clone_size: .; cdr3_nt: TGTGCCAGCAGTGTTAGAACTAACTATGGCTACACCTTC; cdr3_aa: CASSVRTNYGYTF
d_call: .; j_call: TRBJ2-7; v_call: TRBV2; clone_size: .; cdr3_nt: TGTGCCAGCACCTCCTTTCTGGGGAGCTCCTACGAGCAGTACTTC; cdr3_aa: CASTSFLGSSYEQYF
d_call: .; j_call: TRBJ1-2; v_call: TRBV28; clone_size: .; cdr3_nt: TGTGCCAGCAGTACATGGGAGGGTTACACCTTC; cdr3_aa: CASSTWEGYTF
d_call: .; j_call: TRBJ1-2; v_call: TRBV30; clone_size: .; cdr3_nt: TGTGCCTGGAGCCCTCGTGGGGCAGGTGGCTACCCCTTC; cdr3_aa: CAWSPRGAGGYPF
d_call: .; j_call: TRBJ1-2; v_call: TRBV30; clone_size: few; cdr3_nt: TGTGCCTCGGACGGCGGGTATGGCTACACCTTC; cdr3_aa: CASDGGYGYTF
d_call: .; j_call: TRBJ2-5; v_call: TRBV7-2; clone_size: .; cdr3_nt: TGTGCCAGCAGCGATATCAGGGGTCTAGAGACCCAGTACTTC; cdr3_aa: CASSDIRGLETQYF
d_call: .; j_call: TRBJ2-7; v_call: TRBV6-5; clone_size: .; cdr3_nt: TGTGCCAGCTCGTCCCGCTCCTACGAGCAGTACTTC; cdr3_aa: CASSSRSYEQYF
d_call: .; j_call: TRBJ2-1; v_call: TRBV4-1; clone_size: .; cdr3_nt: TGCGCCAGCAGCCAAGAACCGGGAACCTCCTACAATGAGCAGTTCTTC; cdr3_aa: CASSQEPGTSYNEQFF
d_call: .; j_call: TRBJ2-6; v_call: TRBV7-6; clone_size: once; cdr3_nt: TGTGCCAGCAGACCCCCGACAGGCTCTGGGGCCAACGTCCTGACTTTC; cdr3_aa: CASRPPTGSGANVLTF
d_call: TRBD1; j_call: TRBJ2-2; v_call: TRBV5-5; clone_size: .; cdr3_nt: TGTGCCAGCAGCCCGACAGGGGCACTGAACACCGGGGAGCTGTTTTTT; cdr3_aa: CASSPTGALNTGELFF
d_call: TRBD1; j_call: TRBJ1-4; v_call: TRBV7-2; clone_size: .; cdr3_nt: TGTGCCAGCAGCCGGACAGGGGTTGGAGAAAAACTGTTTTTT; cdr3_aa: CASSRTGVGEKLFF
d_call: .; j_call: TRBJ1-6; v_call: TRBV7-3; clone_size: .; cdr3_nt: TGTGCCAGCAGCCATAAGAGCTCCTATAATTCACCCCTCCACTTT; cdr3_aa: CASSHKSSYNSPLHF
d_call: .; j_call: TRBJ1-2; v_call: TRBV29-1; clone_size: .; cdr3_nt: TGCAGCGCCCTTGCGGCCTCCTATGGCTACACCTTC; cdr3_aa: CSALAASYGYTF
d_call: .; j_call: TRBJ2-7; v_call: TRBV27; clone_size: .; cdr3_nt: TGTGCCAGCAGTCTTTTATTGGGACAAAGATACGAGCAGTACTTC; cdr3_aa: CASSLLLGQRYEQYF
d_call: TRBD1; j_call: TRBJ1-5; v_call: TRBV19; clone_size: .; cdr3_nt: TGTGCCATCGGGGGACAGGCCGCTAGCAATCAGCCCCAGCATTTT; cdr3_aa: CAIGGQAASNQPQHF
d_call: .; j_call: TRBJ1-1; v_call: TRBV5-1; clone_size: .; cdr3_nt: TGCGCCAGCAGCTTGGAGCAGGCACGTGAAGCTTTCTTT; cdr3_aa: CASSLEQAREAFF
d_call: TRBD1; j_call: TRBJ2-2; v_call: TRBV5-1; clone_size: few; cdr3_nt: TGCGCCAGCAGCCAACTCCCGGGACAGGACACCGGGGAGCTGTTTTTT; cdr3_aa: CASSQLPGQDTGELFF